This TCR beta chain was profiled in a study of human T cells and chemical hapten exposure. The time point was: pre-sensitization, week 0. Treatment meaning: therapeutic diphenylcyclopropenone sensitization with weekly scalp DPC. TCRdb passed the RACE reads through MiXCR, listing each CDR3 protein once. The sample shows about 120,000 distinct CDR3 sequences, approximately 12% of them seen only once. The sample in question was whole blood, obtained in connection with sensitization to the hapten diphenylcyclopropenone (DPC). This clonotype was obtained from a woman between 18 and 30 years old with alopecia areata. Some clones in this sample may be carry-over from other donors' samples.

The CDR3 here is CASSFETGRSPLHF. CDR3 bases: TGTGCCAGCAGCTTCGAAACAGGGCGATCACCCCTCCACTTT. The V and J genes are TRBV5-4 and TRBJ1-6; D may be TRBD1 (6 bases). V was shortened by 2 bases and J by 10 bases, with 13 bases between the two germline ends. In germline, CDR1 is SGHNT, CDR2 YYREEE (reference sequence). The CDR3 has 14 amino acids. Supplemented by reference TRBV5-4 and TRBJ1-6, the full variable domain reads ETGVTQSPTHLIKTRGQQVTLRCSSQSGHNTVSWYQQALGQGPQFIFQYYREEENGRGNFPPRFSGLQFPNYSSELNVNALELDDSALYLCASSFETGRSPLHFGNGTRLTVT.